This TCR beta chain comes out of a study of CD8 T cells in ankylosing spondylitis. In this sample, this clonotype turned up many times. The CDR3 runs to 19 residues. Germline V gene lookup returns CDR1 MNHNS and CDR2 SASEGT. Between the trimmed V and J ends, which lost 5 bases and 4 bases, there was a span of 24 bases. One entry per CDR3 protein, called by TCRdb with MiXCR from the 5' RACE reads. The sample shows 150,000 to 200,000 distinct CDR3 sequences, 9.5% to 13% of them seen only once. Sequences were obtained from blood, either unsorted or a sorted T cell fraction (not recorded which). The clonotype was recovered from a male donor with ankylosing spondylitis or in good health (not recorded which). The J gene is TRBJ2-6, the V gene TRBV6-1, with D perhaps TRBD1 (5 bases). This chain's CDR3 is CASSQTPPVQGSGANVLTF. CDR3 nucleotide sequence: TGTGCCAGCAGTCAAACTCCTCCCGTCCAGGGTTCGGGGGCCAACGTCCTGACTTTC.